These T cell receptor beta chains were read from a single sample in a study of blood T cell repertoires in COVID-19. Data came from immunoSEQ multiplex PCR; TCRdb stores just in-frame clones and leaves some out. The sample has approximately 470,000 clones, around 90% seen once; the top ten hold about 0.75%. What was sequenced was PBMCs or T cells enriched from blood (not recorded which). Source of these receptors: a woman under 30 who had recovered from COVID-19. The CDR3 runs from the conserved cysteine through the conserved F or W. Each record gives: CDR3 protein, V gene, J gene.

CASSPPGQGASGSPLHF	TRBV27	TRBJ1-6
CASSLAYFREGYTF	TRBV5-1	TRBJ1-2
CASSLGALSTDTQYF	TRBV11-2	TRBJ2-3
CAWSRQGAGDTQYF	TRBV30	TRBJ2-3
CASSLVAGANTEAFF	TRBV7-9	TRBJ1-1
CASRLPSPDIRSDF	TRBV5-1	TRBJ2-7
CASSIHLQGAYQPQHF	TRBV19	TRBJ1-5
CASSEGTGYGYTF	TRBV2	TRBJ1-2
CASRRDRDQPQHF	TRBV5-8	TRBJ1-5
CASSQDGDRAEKLFF	TRBV4-1	TRBJ1-4
CASSLVGRVGEQYF	TRBV27	TRBJ2-7
CASSQDGRGGSNQPQHF	TRBV4-1	TRBJ1-5
CASSKNSRDGQYF	TRBV2	TRBJ2-7
CASSLLTGHQETQYF	TRBV14	TRBJ2-5
CASSPGLAEETQYF	TRBV5-1	TRBJ2-5
CASSSRGDSTDTQYF	TRBV7-3	TRBJ2-3
CAWRDRGRSPLHF	TRBV30	TRBJ1-6
CAWNSGSTDTQYF	TRBV30	TRBJ2-3
CASSLAGVNEQYF	TRBV5-1	TRBJ2-7
CASGTRDSTEAFF	TRBV25-1	TRBJ1-1
CASSLVFGPGYGNYGYTF	TRBV27	TRBJ1-2
CASSKAGGAYEQYF	TRBV19	TRBJ2-7
CAWSFGEGSGYTF	TRBV30	TRBJ1-2
CASSSLPVTSMYEQYF	TRBV27	TRBJ2-7
CASSLSGGPYNSPLHF	TRBV27	TRBJ1-6
CASSLAQNADYTQYF	TRBV5-6	TRBJ2-3
CASSPPKKATYEQYF	TRBV28	TRBJ2-7
CASSFGTGGTEAFF	TRBV7-9	TRBJ1-1
CASSLPLRGPYLTDTQYF	TRBV7-2	TRBJ2-3
CASSHGHNNEQFF	TRBV14	TRBJ2-1
CASSLGQGKGTEAFF	TRBV7-6	TRBJ1-1
CASSTLDRFIVEKLFF	TRBV21-1	TRBJ1-4
CASIEATGVGNQPQHF	TRBV6-6	TRBJ1-5
CASSQGAGEQFF	TRBV4-2	TRBJ2-1
CASSLHGTGDTGELFF	TRBV27	TRBJ2-2
CASSRLDRGRLGYGYTF	TRBV6-6	TRBJ1-2
CASSLARTPAEKLFF	TRBV5-1	TRBJ1-4
CASREGNTGELFF	TRBV7-9	TRBJ2-2
CASSGGGGTNEKLFF	TRBV28	TRBJ1-4
CASSVLGDYTDTQYF	TRBV5-1	TRBJ2-3
CASSLVTSGGETQYF	TRBV7-2	TRBJ2-5
CASSIQGNNSPLHF	TRBV7-9	TRBJ1-6
CASRGTGYEKLFF	TRBV10-1	TRBJ1-4
CASSQDRGLNSPLHF	TRBV19	TRBJ1-6
CASARQNTEAFF	TRBV10-2	TRBJ1-1
CASSNADRGDGKNIQYF	TRBV19	TRBJ2-4
CASSEGGRGGNTEAFF	TRBV10-2	TRBJ1-1
CASLGLVEETQYF	TRBV3-1/TRBV3-2	TRBJ2-5